These 30 T cell receptor beta chains originate from one sample sequenced in a study of technical replicates of blood from a few donors. TCRdb's table, derived via immunoSEQ multiplex PCR, lists solely in-frame clones and lacks some. The sample lists about 15,000 clones, about nine tenths occurring once. What was sequenced was PBMCs. Every receptor here comes from a human donor in good health.

This clone was seen a few times. This rearrangement joins TRBV28 to TRBJ1-5; 8 positions agree with TRBD1. In germline, CDR1 is MDHEN, CDR2 SYDVKM. J was trimmed by 6 bases and V by 6 bases; bases with no gene match: 10. This CDR3 spans 15 amino acids. CDR3 bases: TGTGCCAGCAGATCCCCGGACAGGGATTTTCAGCCCCAGCATTTT. Residues: CASRSPDRDFQPQHF.

J is TRBJ1-1 and V is TRBV10-1; 7 bases line up with TRBD1. Germline-derived CDR1 and CDR2 are WNHNN and SYGVQD (reference sequence). This CDR3 comprises 15 residues. V trimming: 1 base; J trimming: 1 base; junction bases outside the gene matches: 3. For the CDR3, the DNA is TGCGCCAGCAGTGAGTACAGGGGCAGGAACACTGAAGCTTTCTTT. Its protein product is CASSEYRGRNTEAFF.

The chain couples TRBV7-8 to TRBJ2-5; the match to TRBD1 covers 7 bases. The germline gives CDR1 SGHVS, CDR2 FQNEAQ. V dropped 3 bases and J dropped 5; count of bases not matched to a gene: 15. This CDR3 has 17 residues. The CDR3 region has the DNA TGTGCCAGCAGCTTCCCAGAACCGACAGGGCTGGGGGAGACCCAGTACTTC. Encoded protein: CASSFPEPTGLGETQYF.

The V gene is TRBV6-1, the J gene TRBJ2-7; D might be TRBD1 (6 bases). Germline CDR1 and CDR2: MNHNS and SASEGT. Trimming cost V 5 bases and J 2 bases, with 16 bases left between them. This CDR3 has 15 residues. The CDR3 sequence is CASSPEGHATYEQYF. The CDR3 coding sequence is TGTGCCAGCAGTCCCGAGGGACACGCTACCTACGAGCAGTACTTC.

The chain employs TRBV18 and TRBJ2-4, with D perhaps matching TRBD2 (5 bases). Looked up from germline, CDR1 is KGHSH and CDR2 is LQKENI. V lost 5 bases and J 3 bases, leaving 14 bases between the germline ends. The CDR3 covers 15 residues. In DNA form, the CDR3 reads TGTGCCAGCTCAGCCGGGGTTCGTTACAAAAACATTCAGTACTTC. Translating gives CASSAGVRYKNIQYF.

The chain links TRBV14 to TRBJ2-1, with TRBD2 matching over 8 bases. CDR1 is SGHDN and CDR2 is FVKESK in the germline V gene. V lost 4 bases, J lost 6 bases, and 2 bases stayed unmatched. The CDR3 runs 13 residues. The CDR3 loop reads CASSPGTSNEQFF. CDR3 coding DNA: TGTGCCAGCAGCCCCGGGACTAGCAATGAGCAGTTCTTC.

A single count supports this clone. The CDR3 region is CASSLWQWREGRRHEQYF. The CDR3 DNA reads TGTGCCAGCAGTTTATGGCAGTGGAGGGAGGGACGGCGGCACGAGCAGTACTTC. The V and J genes are TRBV28 and TRBJ2-7; 7 bases agree with TRBD2. Germline assignment: CDR1 MDHEN and CDR2 SYDVKM. The ends lost 0 bases at V and 5 bases at J; junction bases unmatched: 16. The CDR3 is 18 amino acids.

The chain combines TRBV19 with TRBJ1-1, with D tentatively TRBD1 (6 bases). Trimming left V 5 bases short and J 4 bases short, with 17 bases between. The CDR3 consists of 15 residues. CDR1 and CDR2 from the germline V gene are LNHDA and SQIVND (reference sequence). DNA of the CDR3: TGTGCCAGTAGTCCGGGACAACTTTCGACCACTGAAGCTTTCTTT. Translating it yields CASSPGQLSTTEAFF.

This clone came up once. CDR3 sequence: CASSPGTSGNTIYF. DNA for the CDR3: TGCGCCAGCAGCCCCGGGACAAGTGGAAACACCATATATTTT. The chain couples TRBV5-1 to TRBJ1-3, with a weak D call TRBD1 (6 bases). The CDR3 loop spans 14 amino acids. Deletions cut 4 bases from V and 3 bases from J, with 11 bases between. The germline V gene has CDR1 SGHRS and CDR2 YFSETQ.

The chain recombines TRBV25-1 with TRBJ1-4, with D perhaps matching TRBD1 (5 bases). The V gene's germline CDR1 is MGHDK and CDR2 SYGVNS. The CDR3 contains 12 residues. Trimming took off 1 base at V and 12 bases at J, with 9 bases between the two ends. The DNA of the CDR3 is TGTGCCAGCAGTGAATGGGGGGGGGAACTGTTTTTT. This translates into CASSEWGGELFF.

V and J are TRBV7-9 and TRBJ2-7; TRBD2 matches at 9 bases. V dropped 6 bases and J dropped 4; count of bases not matched to a gene: 7. CDR1 and CDR2 from the germline V gene are SEHNR and FQNEAQ (reference sequence). The CDR3 is 14 amino acids. The CDR3 DNA reads as TGTGCCAGCAGTCCCCTAGCGGGGATTTACGAGCAGTACTTC. This sequence encodes CASSPLAGIYEQYF.

DNA for the CDR3: TGCGCCAGCAGCTTGGCAGGGGGCTATGAAAAACTGTTTTTT. Residues: CASSLAGGYEKLFF. The chain carries TRBV5-1 and TRBJ1-4; TRBD1 matches at 8 bases. Trimming removed 0 bases from V and 6 bases from J; junction bases left unmatched: 1. The CDR3 has 14 residues. Germline lookup yields CDR1 SGHRS and CDR2 YFSETQ.

The chain joins TRBV7-8 to TRBJ2-2; TRBD1 agrees at 11 bases. V trimming: 7 bases; J trimming: 5 bases; junction bases outside the gene matches: 6. CDR3 length: 15 residues. Germline values: CDR1 SGHVS, CDR2 FQNEAQ. The CDR3 DNA follows: TGTGCCAGCACCCACCGGGACAGGGGGACCGGGGAGCTGTTTTTT. It yields the protein CASTHRDRGTGELFF.

This rearrangement joins TRBV4-1 to TRBJ2-5; TRBD1 matches at 8 bases. The germline V gene encodes CDR1 MGHRA and CDR2 YSYEKL. The V gene end was trimmed by 1 base and the J gene end by 2 bases; junction bases not matched to a gene: 3. The CDR3 sequence is 15 residues long. This CDR3 reads CASSQGTGYQETQYF. CDR3 coding DNA: TGCGCCAGCAGCCAAGGGACAGGGTATCAAGAGACCCAGTACTTC.

The chain carries TRBV9 and TRBJ1-2; the match to TRBD1 covers 7 bases. V lost 0 bases, J lost 8 bases, and 7 bases stayed unmatched. The germline V gene has CDR1 SGDLS and CDR2 YYNGEE. The CDR3 covers 14 residues. CDR3 in DNA: TGTGCCAGCAGCGTAGAACAGGGGAGTGGCGGCTACACCTTC. Protein sequence: CASSVEQGSGGYTF.

V and J are TRBV28 and TRBJ2-7; D gene unclear. The CDR3 contains 10 residues. CDR1 and CDR2 (germline): MDHEN, SYDVKM. V was clipped by 6 bases and J by 4 bases, with 4 bases between them. CDR3 coding DNA: TGTGCCAGCAGGCGGTACGAGCAGTACTTC. Its protein product is CASRRYEQYF.

V usage is TRBV11-2 and J usage is TRBJ2-2; 8 nucleotides match TRBD2. After removal of 4 bases from V and 3 bases from J, the junction contained 7 bases not matched to a gene. The CDR3 covers 16 residues. Per the germline V gene, CDR1 is SGHAT and CDR2 is FQNNGV. The CDR3 protein is CASSYGLAGYTGELFF. The CDR3, as DNA: TGTGCCAGCAGCTACGGTCTAGCGGGCTACACCGGGGAGCTGTTTTTT.

The chain has TRBV7-7 and TRBJ2-1; 10 bases are shared with TRBD2. Germline V gene lookup returns CDR1 SSHAT and CDR2 FNYEAQ (reference sequence). The CDR3 has 16 amino acids. J lost 3 bases, V lost 5 bases, and 7 bases had no gene match. The CDR3 spells CASSPWSSGGYNEQFF. DNA for the CDR3: TGTGCCAGCAGCCCCTGGTCTAGCGGGGGCTACAATGAGCAGTTCTTC.

This clone was observed a single time. The chain carries TRBV2 and TRBJ2-1; D is possibly TRBD2 (5 bases). With 3 bases removed from V and 2 bases from J, the gap between germline ends came to 8 bases. CDR3 length equals 14 residues. Germline V gene lookup returns CDR1 SNHLY and CDR2 FYNNEI. The CDR3 DNA sequence: TGTGCCAGCAGTGACCCGGGGACCTACAATGAGCAGTTCTTC. Protein: CASSDPGTYNEQFF. Based on the CDR3 plus reference TRBV2 and TRBJ2-1, the full variable domain is EPEVTQTPSHQVTQMGQEVILRCVPISNHLYFYWYRQILGQKVEFLVSFYNNEISEKSEIFDDQFSVERPDGSNFTLKIRSTKLEDSAMYFCASSDPGTYNEQFFGPGTRLTVL.

The chain uses TRBV7-6 and TRBJ2-5, with D maybe TRBD2 (5 bases). From germline, CDR1 is SGHVS and CDR2 FNYEAQ. V was cut by 1 base and J by 2 bases, with 8 bases left in between. The CDR3 has 14 amino acids. The DNA of the CDR3 is TGTGCCAGCAGCTTAGGAGGGCTACAAGAGACCCAGTACTTC. This sequence encodes CASSLGGLQETQYF.

V gene TRBV5-1 combines with J gene TRBJ2-1; TRBD1 aligns across 8 bases. This CDR3 has 17 residues. V was pared by 4 bases and J by 0 bases, with 9 bases of the junction left unmatched. CDR1 is SGHRS, CDR2 YFSETQ, per germline. This CDR3 is CASSGWTGLSSYNEQFF. CDR3 nucleotide sequence: TGCGCCAGCAGCGGTTGGACAGGGCTGAGCTCCTACAATGAGCAGTTCTTC. Together with reference TRBV5-1 and TRBJ2-1, the CDR3 gives the full variable domain: KAGVTQTPRYLIKTRGQQVTLSCSPISGHRSVSWYQQTPGQGLQFLFEYFSETQRNKGNFPGRFSGRQFSNSRSEMNVSTLELGDSALYLCASSGWTGLSSYNEQFFGPGTRLTVL.

The J gene is TRBJ2-7, the V gene TRBV19, with a possible D match to TRBD2 (7 bases). The V end lost 1 base, the J end lost 3 bases, and 16 bases lay between the germline ends. The length of the CDR3 is 16 residues. The V gene's germline CDR1 is LNHDA and CDR2 SQIVND (reference sequence). The CDR3 region is CASSIGGASGGYEQYF. Written as DNA, the CDR3 is TGTGCCAGTAGTATAGGGGGGGCTAGCGGCGGCTACGAGCAGTACTTC.

This clone has just a few counts. The chain is built from TRBV5-5 and TRBJ2-3; 10 nucleotides align to TRBD1. V gave up 2 bases and J gave up 4 bases; unmatched junction bases: 4. This CDR3 region has 15 residues. In germline, CDR1 is SGHKS, CDR2 YYEKEE (reference sequence). CDR3: CASSFGDRGPDTQYF. For the CDR3, the DNA is TGTGCCAGCAGCTTCGGAGACAGGGGGCCAGATACGCAGTATTTT.

The chain recombines TRBV14 with TRBJ2-5; D might be TRBD2 (6 bases). Trimming removed 6 bases from V and 2 bases from J, with 10 bases in between. The CDR3 consists of 13 residues. Germline-derived CDR1 and CDR2 are SGHDN and FVKESK. CDR3 sequence: CASRRGKQETQYF. CDR3 DNA sequence: TGTGCCAGCAGGCGGGGAAAACAAGAGACCCAGTACTTC.

The chain links TRBV6-5 to TRBJ2-7, with 13 bases matching TRBD2. Germline loops: CDR1 MNHEY, CDR2 SVGAGI. Trimming removed 5 bases from V and 4 bases from J; junction bases left unmatched: 5. This CDR3 comprises 15 residues. The CDR3 DNA follows: TGTGCCAGCAGTCGGACTAGCGGGAGTGGTTACGAGCAGTACTTC. It is translated as CASSRTSGSGYEQYF.

The J gene is TRBJ1-4, the V gene TRBV18, with D uncertain. The CDR3 length is 14 residues. Germline V CDR1 and CDR2: KGHSH, LQKENI. V lost 6 bases and J lost 6, with 14 bases in between. The CDR3, as DNA: TGTGCCAGCTCCCGCGCGGGGAAGGATGAAAAACTGTTTTTT. It codes for CASSRAGKDEKLFF. Combining the CDR3 with reference TRBV18 and TRBJ1-4 gives the whole variable domain NAGVMQNPRHLVRRRGQEARLRCSPMKGHSHVYWYRQLPEEGLKFMVYLQKENIIDESGMPKERFSAEFPKEGPSILRIQQVVRGDSAAYFCASSRAGKDEKLFFGSGTQLSVL.

This rearrangement joins TRBV28 to TRBJ2-2; perhaps TRBD1 as D (5 bases). This CDR3 has 13 amino acids. Per the germline V gene, CDR1 is MDHEN and CDR2 is SYDVKM. Trimming took off 2 bases at V and 6 bases at J, with 7 bases between the two ends. Here the CDR3 reads CASSLSRAGELFF. The CDR3 DNA sequence: TGTGCCAGCAGTTTAAGCAGGGCCGGGGAGCTGTTTTTT.

The genes are TRBV6-5 and TRBJ1-5; TRBD1 aligns across 7 bases. CDR1 and CDR2 from the germline V gene are MNHEY and SVGAGI. This CDR3 spans 15 amino acids. Unmatched junction bases numbered 12, after V lost 4 bases and J lost 9 bases. DNA for the CDR3: TGTGCCAGCAGTTTCAGGGCAGGGGGTACGGGGCCCCAGCATTTT. Translating gives CASSFRAGGTGPQHF.

The chain employs TRBV6-4 and TRBJ2-5; TRBD2 aligns across 7 bases. J gave up 4 bases and V 4 bases, and 12 bases lay outside the gene matches. This CDR3 is built from 16 residues. Per the germline V gene, CDR1 is MRHNA and CDR2 is SNTAGT. In DNA, the CDR3 is TGTGCCAGCAGTGCCGTGGCGGGAGAGGGGCGAGAGACCCAGTACTTC. It codes for CASSAVAGEGRETQYF.

The chain couples TRBV6-5 to TRBJ2-3; D gene unclear. The V gene lost 0 bases and the J gene lost 2 bases, with 9 bases spanning the gap. There are 15 residues in the CDR3. CDR1 and CDR2 from the germline V gene are MNHEY and SVGAGI. Written as DNA, the CDR3 is TGTGCCAGCAGTTACTCTGGGCAGGACACAGATACGCAGTATTTT. Translated: CASSYSGQDTDTQYF.